This T cell receptor (beta chain) was captured in a study of response to subunit inactivated influenza vaccine. Study-level findings and limits: Researchers suggested that each seasonal influenza vaccination recruits few new T cells.

This clonotype was recorded at least ten times. The antigen remains undetermined. The CDR3 runs to 15 residues. With V trimmed by 1 base and J by 2 bases, 3 bases remained unmatched. Per germline, CDR1 MDHEN and CDR2 SYDVKM. One entry per CDR3 protein results from TCRdb running MiXCR on the RT-PCR reads. The sample yields over 400,000 distinct CDR3 sequences, approximately 11% seen once. The sequence derives from a man aged 50-59 years who received an inactivated influenza vaccine. The chain couples TRBV28 to TRBJ1-2; 8 positions match TRBD1. Sequenced material: PBMCs from blood, taken more than 35 days after vaccination. The CDR3, as DNA: TGTGCCAGCAGTTTATTGGGACAGGAGAACTATGGCTACACCTTC. This codes for CASSLLGQENYGYTF.